The 31 T cell receptor beta chains below were found in one sample sequenced in a study of CD8 T cells in Susac syndrome. A quantity of about 0.5 to 1 ug RNA underwent reverse transcription using random hexamers. TCRdb called the immunoSEQ multiplex PCR reads again in MiXCR, with one record for every CDR3 protein. Of about 120,000 distinct CDR3 sequences listed, roughly 94% are singletons. Sequenced: CD4+ T cells from PBMCs. These receptors all stem from a human donor in good health.

CDR3 in DNA: TGTGCCAGCAGTGAAGTGGAGCAGACCCCCTACACCTTC. This gives the protein CASSEVEQTPYTF. The chain is built from TRBV2 and TRBJ1-2; D remains unclear. Germline assignment: CDR1 SNHLY and CDR2 FYNNEI. The CDR3 spans 13 residues. V was trimmed by 1 base and J by 10 bases, leaving 13 bases between them.

The CDR3 loop is CASSHQQDQPQHF. The DNA of the CDR3 is TGTGCCAGCAGCCACCAGCAAGATCAGCCCCAGCATTTT. The rearrangement joins TRBV6-6 to TRBJ1-5; D unresolved. Trimming took 6 bases from V and 5 from J, leaving 11 bases between them. The germline CDR1 and CDR2 sequences are MNHNY and SVGAGI (reference sequence). The CDR3 totals 13 residues.

V usage is TRBV9 and J usage is TRBJ2-3, with no clear D. V was trimmed by 0 bases and J by 0 bases, leaving 8 bases between them. Germline CDR1 is SGDLS and CDR2 is YYNGEE. This CDR3 spans 15 amino acids. The CDR3 DNA follows: TGTGCCAGCAGCGTAGCTCCCCTGAGCACAGATACGCAGTATTTT. It is translated as CASSVAPLSTDTQYF.

This clonotype was counted a single time. The rearrangement uses TRBV6-2 or TRBV6-3 and TRBJ2-5, with D possibly being TRBD1 (6 bases). V was cut by 4 bases and J by 5 bases, with 14 bases left in between. This CDR3 contains 14 residues. CDR1 and CDR2 from the germline V gene are MNHEY and SVGEGT. The CDR3 sequence is CASSWEQGRETQYF. DNA for the CDR3: TGTGCCAGCAGTTGGGAACAGGGACGGGAGACCCAGTACTTC.

The chain recombines TRBV27 with TRBJ2-2, with D uncertain. Per germline, CDR1 MNHEY and CDR2 SMNVEV (reference sequence). The CDR3 runs 14 residues. The germline V and J ends were trimmed by 2 bases and 7 bases, with 11 bases remaining between them. The CDR3 region is CASSLAPFVGELFF. The CDR3 DNA reads as TGTGCCAGCAGTTTAGCCCCCTTCGTCGGGGAGCTGTTTTTT.

The V gene is TRBV10-1, the J gene TRBJ2-3, with 7 bases identical to TRBD2. The V and J ends lost 7 bases and 5 bases, in that order; junction bases with no gene match: 6. The CDR3 is made up of 13 amino acids. Germline lookup yields CDR1 WNHNN and CDR2 SYGVQD (reference sequence). The CDR3 spells CASNFAGEDTQYF. The CDR3 DNA reads TGCGCCAGCAACTTTGCGGGAGAAGATACGCAGTATTTT.

V gene TRBV7-8 combines with J gene TRBJ2-7, with D perhaps being TRBD1 or TRBD2 (5 bases each). This CDR3 spans 15 amino acids. V was clipped by 5 bases and J by 2 bases, with 16 bases between them. Germline V lookup: CDR1 SGHVS, CDR2 FQNEAQ. CDR3 region: CASSPTPGTPYEQYF. The CDR3 DNA reads TGTGCCAGCAGCCCTACCCCAGGGACCCCCTACGAGCAGTACTTC.

The V call is TRBV6-2 or TRBV6-3, the J call TRBJ2-7, with D perhaps matching TRBD2 (7 bases). This CDR3 contains 14 residues. The V gene lost 2 bases and the J gene lost 6 bases, with 14 bases spanning the gap. The germline V gene encodes CDR1 MNHEY and CDR2 SVGEGT. Written as DNA, the CDR3 is TGTGCCAGCAGTTACCGCGGGGGCCGCGGCGAGCAGTACTTC. Translation gives CASSYRGGRGEQYF.

This chain connects TRBV6-1 to TRBJ1-5; no definite D call. The V end was cut by 5 bases, the J end by 1 base, with 15 bases between. Germline CDR1 and CDR2: MNHNS and SASEGT. The CDR3 consists of 16 residues. The CDR3 sequence is CASSKITNRSNQPQHF. DNA of the CDR3: TGTGCCAGCAGTAAAATTACTAACCGAAGCAATCAGCCCCAGCATTTT.

This chain connects TRBV3-1 to TRBJ2-2; TRBD1 or TRBD2 may be the D gene (5 bases each). This CDR3 region has 14 residues. Germline V gives CDR1 LGHDT, CDR2 YNNKEL (reference sequence). The V gene lost 6 bases and the J gene lost 6 bases, with 14 bases spanning the gap. The CDR3 sequence is CASRQLGAAGELFF. Written as DNA, the CDR3 is TGTGCCAGCAGACAACTAGGGGCGGCCGGGGAGCTGTTTTTT.

The chain uses TRBV9 and TRBJ2-1; D gene ambiguous. V lost 3 bases, J lost 9 bases, and 7 bases lay in between. CDR3 length equals 11 residues. Germline CDR1 is SGDLS and CDR2 is YYNGEE. DNA of the CDR3: TGTGCCAGCAGCGCCGACTCTGAGCAGTTCTTC. Translated, it gives CASSADSEQFF.

The CDR3 sequence is CSARDSIWGASGSDIQYF. CDR3 sequence (DNA): TGCAGTGCTAGAGACTCCATCTGGGGAGCTAGCGGGAGCGACATTCAGTACTTC. The gene calls are TRBV20-1 and TRBJ2-4; 10 bases are shared with TRBD2. The V gene end was trimmed by 0 bases and the J gene end by 8 bases; junction bases not matched to a gene: 16. Looked up from germline, CDR1 is DFQATT and CDR2 is SNEGSKA (reference sequence). There are 18 residues in the CDR3.

For the CDR3, the DNA is TGTGCCATCAGGACACAGGTTAACTATGGCTACACCTTC. It yields the protein CAIRTQVNYGYTF. This chain links TRBV10-3 with TRBJ1-2, with D perhaps matching TRBD1 (5 bases). The CDR3 is 13 amino acids. V lost 6 bases to trimming and J lost 1 base, with 9 bases between them. Looked up from germline, CDR1 is ENHRY and CDR2 is SYGVKD.

The chain recombines TRBV18 with TRBJ2-2; perhaps TRBD2 as D (5 bases). CDR1 and CDR2 (germline): KGHSH, LQKENI. The CDR3 extends over 16 amino acids. V was trimmed by 2 bases and J by 1 base, leaving 11 bases between them. The CDR3 DNA is TGTGCCAGCTCACCAGTCGGGGTGATGAACACCGGGGAGCTGTTTTTT. Protein sequence: CASSPVGVMNTGELFF.

The CDR3 loop is CASSEFSPNTGELFF. CDR3 DNA sequence: TGTGCCAGCAGTGAGTTTAGTCCGAACACCGGGGAGCTGTTTTTT. The V and J genes are TRBV2 and TRBJ2-2, with D uncertain. Deletions cut 3 bases from V and 0 bases from J, with 8 bases between. The CDR3 extends over 15 amino acids. The germline V gene encodes CDR1 SNHLY and CDR2 FYNNEI.

J is TRBJ2-5 and V is TRBV30; 13 bases map to TRBD2. CDR3 length: 18 residues. In germline, CDR1 is GTSNPN, CDR2 SVGIG (reference sequence). Losses at the gene ends were 8 bases for V and 4 bases for J; bases not matched to a gene: 19. CDR3 region: CAISGGTSGKILGETQYF. In DNA, the CDR3 is TGTGCCATCTCGGGCGGGACTAGCGGGAAGATTTTGGGAGAGACCCAGTACTTC.

The CDR3 loop reads CASRPRTSGISASGNTDTQYF. The CDR3 DNA reads as TGTGCCAGTCGCCCCCGGACTAGCGGTATCTCCGCCTCGGGAAACACAGATACGCAGTATTTT. This chain connects TRBV19 to TRBJ2-3; TRBD2 matches 10 bases. In germline, CDR1 is LNHDA, CDR2 SQIVND (reference sequence). This CDR3 region has 21 residues. The trim removed 8 bases at V and 2 bases at J, leaving 25 bases unmatched.

The chain has TRBV5-1 and TRBJ1-1; 9 bases fit TRBD1. V was clipped by 7 bases and J by 5 bases; unmatched bases: 12. The CDR3 totals 15 residues. Germline loops: CDR1 SGHRS, CDR2 YFSETQ. The CDR3 region is CASCLTGGSSTEAFF. The DNA of the CDR3 is TGCGCCAGCTGTTTGACAGGGGGGTCGAGTACTGAAGCTTTCTTT.

The V and J genes are TRBV11-2 and TRBJ2-5, with 8 bases lining up with TRBD2. The CDR3 consists of 16 residues. The junction had 8 bases not matched to a gene; V was cut back by 0 bases and J by 5 bases. In germline, CDR1 is SGHAT, CDR2 FQNNGV. Here the CDR3 DNA reads TGTGCCAGCAGCTTAGATCCAGCGGGAGTCAGTGAGACCCAGTACTTC. Amino acids: CASSLDPAGVSETQYF. The whole variable domain, filled in from reference TRBV11-2 and TRBJ2-5, reads EAGVAQSPRYKIIEKRQSVAFWCNPISGHATLYWYQQILGQGPKLLIQFQNNGVVDDSQLPKDRFSAERLKGVDSTLKIQPAKLEDSAVYLCASSLDPAGVSETQYFGPGTRLLVL.

This chain connects TRBV7-2 to TRBJ2-3, with D uncertain. V lost 1 base and J lost 10, with 6 bases in between. Looked up from germline, CDR1 is SGHTA and CDR2 is FQGNSA. This CDR3 has 11 residues. CDR3 bases: TGTGCCAGCAGCTTAGATAGAGCGCAGTATTTT. This encodes CASSLDRAQYF. Together with reference TRBV7-2 and TRBJ2-3, the CDR3 gives the full variable domain: GAGVSQSPSNKVTEKGKDVELRCDPISGHTALYWYRQSLGQGLEFLIYFQGNSAPDKSGLPSDRFSAERTGGSVSTLTIQRTQQEDSAVYLCASSLDRAQYFGPGTRLTVL.

V gene TRBV18 combines with J gene TRBJ2-5; no clear D gene. From germline, CDR1 is KGHSH and CDR2 LQKENI. The CDR3 contains 13 residues. With 0 bases removed from V and 2 bases from J, the gap between germline ends came to 4 bases. The CDR3 sequence is CASSPPPQETQYF. In DNA, the CDR3 is TGTGCCAGCTCACCACCTCCTCAAGAGACCCAGTACTTC.

The chain is built from TRBV29-1 and TRBJ2-1; the match to TRBD2 covers 8 bases. The CDR3 consists of 15 residues. With 7 bases clipped from V and 9 bases from J, the junction kept 17 bases outside the gene matches. CDR1 is SQVTM, CDR2 ANQGSEA, per germline. This chain's CDR3 is CSGLGREDRFGEQFF. CDR3 DNA sequence: TGCAGCGGGTTAGGGCGGGAGGACCGTTTCGGTGAGCAGTTCTTC.

This chain uses TRBV3-1 with TRBJ1-2; a weak D match, TRBD1 (6 bases). V was clipped by 4 bases and J by 4 bases, with 13 bases between them. Germline lookup yields CDR1 LGHDT and CDR2 YNNKEL (reference sequence). The CDR3 consists of 14 residues. CDR3 coding DNA: TGTGCCAGCAGCCGTTCGACAGGACCCTATGGCTACACCTTC. Translated, it gives CASSRSTGPYGYTF.

The gene calls are TRBV28 and TRBJ1-5, with 7 bases that match TRBD1. The CDR3 is 16 residues long. Germline V gene data show CDR1 as MDHEN and CDR2 as SYDVKM. V lost 3 bases to trimming and J lost 0 bases; unmatched junction nucleotides: 5. The CDR3 sequence: CASSLYRGLSNQPQHF. CDR3 DNA sequence: TGTGCCAGCAGTTTGTACAGGGGTCTTAGCAATCAGCCCCAGCATTTT.

Only one count was recorded for this clonotype. The chain links TRBV5-1 to TRBJ2-5; 8 bases are a match to TRBD2. The ends lost 0 bases at V and 4 bases at J; junction bases unmatched: 5. The CDR3 extends over 15 amino acids. Germline V CDR1 and CDR2: SGHRS, YFSETQ. The CDR3 sequence: CASSLAPGGTETQYF. As DNA, the CDR3 is TGCGCCAGCAGCTTGGCCCCGGGAGGGACAGAGACCCAGTACTTC.

The chain links TRBV14 to TRBJ2-5; TRBD1 matches 7 bases. Germline CDR1 reads SGHDN; CDR2 reads FVKESK. The CDR3 covers 14 residues. The V and J ends lost 1 base and 6 bases, in that order; junction bases with no gene match: 5. CDR3 sequence reads: CASSQGQGFKTQYF. CDR3 DNA: TGTGCCAGCAGCCAAGGACAGGGATTCAAGACCCAGTACTTC.

The V gene is TRBV6-5, the J gene TRBJ2-7; D is possibly TRBD1 (5 bases). Trimming removed 2 bases at V and 2 bases at J, with 10 bases between. The CDR3 contains 14 residues. Germline CDR1 is MNHEY and CDR2 is SVGAGI. Here the CDR3 reads CASSYRQGTYEQYF. DNA for the CDR3: TGTGCCAGCAGTTACCGGCAGGGCACCTACGAGCAGTACTTC.

This rearrangement joins TRBV7-9 to TRBJ2-1; TRBD1 matches 9 bases. Per the germline V gene, CDR1 is SEHNR and CDR2 is FQNEAQ (reference sequence). The V gene end was trimmed by 5 bases and the J gene end by 9 bases; junction bases not matched to a gene: 11. This CDR3 has 15 residues. The CDR3 bases are TGTGCCAGCAGCCCGCGGCCCGGGACAGGGATTGAGCAGTTCTTC. As protein: CASSPRPGTGIEQFF.

The V and J genes are TRBV19 and TRBJ2-1, with 13 bases aligning to TRBD2. The CDR3 extends over 16 amino acids. Germline lookup yields CDR1 LNHDA and CDR2 SQIVND (reference sequence). Trimming removed 6 bases from V and 8 bases from J; junction bases left unmatched: 10. CDR3 amino acids: CASRHQLAGGPDEQFF. In DNA form, the CDR3 reads TGTGCCAGTAGGCATCAACTAGCGGGAGGGCCTGATGAGCAGTTCTTC.

The genes are TRBV19 and TRBJ1-2, with 10 positions matching TRBD1. V shed 5 bases and J 4 bases; nucleotides not matched to a gene: 10. There are 16 residues in the CDR3. CDR1 is LNHDA and CDR2 is SQIVND in the germline V gene (reference sequence). This CDR3 reads CASSPRDRGTVYGYTF. CDR3 in DNA: TGTGCCAGTAGTCCAAGGGACAGGGGTACTGTCTATGGCTACACCTTC.

The chain joins TRBV20-1 to TRBJ2-1; D might be TRBD1 (5 bases). CDR3 length equals 14 residues. Germline CDR1 and CDR2: DFQATT and SNEGSKA (reference sequence). The V and J ends lost 6 bases and 4 bases respectively, with 16 bases between them. The CDR3: CSANRQIAYNEQFF. The DNA for the CDR3 is TGCAGTGCGAACCGACAGATAGCTTACAATGAGCAGTTCTTC.